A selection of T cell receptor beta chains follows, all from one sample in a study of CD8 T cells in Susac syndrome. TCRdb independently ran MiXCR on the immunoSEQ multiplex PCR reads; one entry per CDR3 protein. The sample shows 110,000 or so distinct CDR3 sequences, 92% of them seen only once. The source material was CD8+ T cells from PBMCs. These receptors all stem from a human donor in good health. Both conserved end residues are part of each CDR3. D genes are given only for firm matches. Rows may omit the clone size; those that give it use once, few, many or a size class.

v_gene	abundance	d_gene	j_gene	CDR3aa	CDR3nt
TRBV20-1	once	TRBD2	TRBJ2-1	CSARGSGGSYNEQFF	TGCAGTGCTAGGGGTTCGGGGGGCTCCTACAATGAGCAGTTCTTC
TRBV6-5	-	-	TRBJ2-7	CASSSSPGSYEQYF	TGTGCCAGCAGTTCTTCCCCAGGGAGCTACGAGCAGTACTTC
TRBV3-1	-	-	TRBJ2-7	CASSLPRVGCHEQYF	TGTGCCAGCAGCCTCCCTCGAGTGGGTTGCCACGAGCAGTACTTC
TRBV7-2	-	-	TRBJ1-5	CASSLVSASNQPQHF	TGTGCCAGCAGCTTAGTATCGGCATCCAATCAGCCCCAGCATTTT
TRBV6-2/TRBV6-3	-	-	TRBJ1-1	CASSYGDTEAFF	TGTGCCAGCAGTTACGGGGACACTGAAGCTTTCTTT
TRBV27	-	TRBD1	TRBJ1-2	CASSITGVTNYGYTF	TGTGCCAGCAGCATTACAGGGGTGACTAACTATGGCTACACCTTC
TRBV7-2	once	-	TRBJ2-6	CASTNRAIGANVLTF	TGTGCCAGCACCAACCGGGCGATTGGGGCCAACGTCCTGACTTTC
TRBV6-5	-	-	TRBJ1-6	CASSYSGQVGYSPLHF	TGTGCCAGCAGTTACTCCGGGCAGGTCGGCTATTCACCCCTCCACTTT
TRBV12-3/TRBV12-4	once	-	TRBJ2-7	CASSLAYSGEQYF	TGTGCCAGCAGCCTAGCCTACTCGGGCGAGCAGTACTTC
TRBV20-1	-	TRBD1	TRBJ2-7	CSAPETGQGAGEQYF	TGCAGTGCTCCAGAAACGGGACAGGGGGCTGGCGAGCAGTACTTC
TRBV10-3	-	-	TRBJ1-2	CAISFGEINYGYTF	TGTGCCATCAGCTTTGGGGAGATTAACTATGGCTACACCTTC
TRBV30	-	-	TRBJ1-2	CVSREGHGYTF	TGTGTTTCAAGGGAGGGACATGGCTACACCTTC
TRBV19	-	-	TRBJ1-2	CASTQLLGELDYGYTF	TGTGCCAGTACCCAACTCCTCGGGGAATTGGACTATGGCTACACCTTC
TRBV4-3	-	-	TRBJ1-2	CASSQDWLGGDYGYTF	TGCGCCAGCAGCCAAGATTGGTTAGGGGGGGACTATGGCTACACCTTC
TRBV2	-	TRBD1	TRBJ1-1	CASRRDRADTEAFF	TGTGCCAGCAGGCGGGACAGGGCTGACACTGAAGCTTTCTTT
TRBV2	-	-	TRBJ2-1	CASSGDTFNEQFF	TGTGCCAGCAGCGGGGACACCTTTAATGAGCAGTTCTTC
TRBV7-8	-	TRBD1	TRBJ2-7	CASSSGQGNHEQYF	TGTGCCAGCAGCTCAGGACAGGGTAACCACGAGCAGTACTTC